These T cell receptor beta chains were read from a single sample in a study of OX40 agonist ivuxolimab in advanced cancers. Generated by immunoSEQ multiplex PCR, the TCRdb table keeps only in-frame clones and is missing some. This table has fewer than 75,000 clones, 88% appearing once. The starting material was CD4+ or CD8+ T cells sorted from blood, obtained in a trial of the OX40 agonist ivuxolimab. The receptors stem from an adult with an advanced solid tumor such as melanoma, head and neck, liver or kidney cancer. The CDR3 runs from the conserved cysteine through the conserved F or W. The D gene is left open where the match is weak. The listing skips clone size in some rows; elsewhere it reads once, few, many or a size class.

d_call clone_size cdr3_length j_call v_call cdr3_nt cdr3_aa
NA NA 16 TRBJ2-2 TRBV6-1 TGTGCCAGCAGTGCCATCCTGGCGGGGAACACCGGGGAGCTGTTTTTT CASSAILAGNTGELFF
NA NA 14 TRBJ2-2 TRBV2 TGTGCCAGCAAACGGTCCGTGGGCACCGGGGAGCTGTTTTTT CASKRSVGTGELFF
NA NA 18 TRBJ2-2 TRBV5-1 TGCGCCAGCAGCCGCGGTGGTTCCCGGGCCGCGAACACCGGGGAGCTGTTTTTT CASSRGGSRAANTGELFF
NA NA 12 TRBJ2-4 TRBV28 TGTGCCAGCGCAGGGGGGGGATACATTCAGTACTTC CASAGGGYIQYF
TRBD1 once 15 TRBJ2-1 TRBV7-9 TGTGCCAGCAGCTTAGGACAGGGTGCCTACAATGAGCAGTTCTTC CASSLGQGAYNEQFF
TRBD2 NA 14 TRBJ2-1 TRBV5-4 TGTGCCAGCAGCCCTATTCTTAAGCGGGAGGAGCAGTTCTTC CASSPILKREEQFF
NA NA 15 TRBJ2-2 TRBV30 TGTGCCTGGGACCGAGGGTTGACGAACACCGGGGAGCTGTTTTTT CAWDRGLTNTGELFF
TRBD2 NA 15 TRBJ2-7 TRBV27 TGTGCCAGCACCCGGACTAGCGTCAGCTCCTACGAGCAGTACTTC CASTRTSVSSYEQYF
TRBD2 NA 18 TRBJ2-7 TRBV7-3 TGTGCCAGCTCACAGCGGGGGGGCCTAGCAGTCCCCACCTACGAGCAGTACTTC CASSQRGGLAVPTYEQYF
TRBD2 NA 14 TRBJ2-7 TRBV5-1 TGCGCCAGCAGCTTGCAAGCGGGAGATTACGAGCAGTACTTC CASSLQAGDYEQYF
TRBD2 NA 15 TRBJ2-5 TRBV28 TGTGCCAGCAGCCCACTAGCGGGAGGGCCACAGACCCAGTACTTC CASSPLAGGPQTQYF
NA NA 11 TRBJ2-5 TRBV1 TGCACCAGCAGCGGCCAACAGACCCAGTACTTC CTSSGQQTQYF
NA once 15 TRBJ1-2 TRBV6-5 TGTGCCAGCAGTTCCGGGGGACAACTTTTTTATGGCTACACCTTC CASSSGGQLFYGYTF
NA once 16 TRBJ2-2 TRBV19 TGTGCCAGTAGCGATCAACTAATTCGTGGCGCCGGGGAGCTGTTTTTT CASSDQLIRGAGELFF
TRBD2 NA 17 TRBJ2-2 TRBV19 TGTGCCAGTAGTACGGGACTAGCGGGAGTTAACACCGGGGAGCTGTTTTTT CASSTGLAGVNTGELFF
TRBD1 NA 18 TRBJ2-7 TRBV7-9 TGTGCCAGCAGCTTATCAGGGGCCCAGGGGGCAAGAGGATCCGAGCAGTACTTC CASSLSGAQGARGSEQYF
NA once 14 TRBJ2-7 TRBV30 TGTGCCTGGAGCCCGGGCGTGGGGGCCTACGAGCAGTACTTC CAWSPGVGAYEQYF
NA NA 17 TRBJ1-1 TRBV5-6 TGTGCCAGCAGCTCGGTACTTAGGCGGGGAGTGAACACTGAAGCTTTCTTT CASSSVLRRGVNTEAFF
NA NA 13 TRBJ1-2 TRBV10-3 TGTGCCATACGGACAGAACGGAACTATGGCTACACCTTC CAIRTERNYGYTF
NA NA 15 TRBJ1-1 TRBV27 TGTGCCAGCAGTTTAGGGGTTGGGGGTTACACTGAAGCTTTCTTT CASSLGVGGYTEAFF
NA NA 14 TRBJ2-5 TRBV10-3 TGTGCCATCAGTGAGATGGGGGCGAAGGAGACCCAGTACTTC CAISEMGAKETQYF
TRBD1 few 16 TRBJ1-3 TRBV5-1 TGCGCCAGCAGCCGGCGGACAGGTAGCTCTGGAAACACCATATATTTT CASSRRTGSSGNTIYF
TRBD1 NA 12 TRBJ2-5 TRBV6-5 TGTGCCAGTGGGACAGCACAAGAGACCCAGTACTTC CASGTAQETQYF
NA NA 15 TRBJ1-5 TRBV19 TGTGCCAGTAGTTTTGGGGGAGGGTTCAATCAGCCCCAGCATTTT CASSFGGGFNQPQHF
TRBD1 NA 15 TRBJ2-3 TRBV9 TGTGCCAGCAGCGGACGGGACAGGCTAGCAGATACGCAGTATTTT CASSGRDRLADTQYF
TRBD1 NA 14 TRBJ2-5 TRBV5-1 TGCGCCAGCAGCTACGGGACAGGGGACGAGACCCAGTACTTC CASSYGTGDETQYF
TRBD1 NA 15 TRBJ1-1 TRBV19 TGTGCCAGTAGTGGAACAACAGGGGCTAGAGCTGAAGCTTTCTTT CASSGTTGARAEAFF
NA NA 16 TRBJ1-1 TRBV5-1 TGCGCCAGCAGCTTGGATTTATCGGCAGGGAAGTCTGAAGCTTTCTTT CASSLDLSAGKSEAFF
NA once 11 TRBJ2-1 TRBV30 TGTGCCTGGAGTGTAGGGGGACCGCGGTTCTTC CAWSVGGPRFF
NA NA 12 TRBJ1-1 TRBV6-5 TGTGCCAGCAGCTCATACAACACTGAAGCTTTCTTT CASSSYNTEAFF
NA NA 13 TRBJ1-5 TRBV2 TGTGCCAGCAGTGGCCAGGGTAGACAGCCCCAGCATTTT CASSGQGRQPQHF
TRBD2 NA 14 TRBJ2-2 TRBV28 TGTGCCAGCCTCAGCGGGAGTAGGACCGGGGAGCTGTTTTTT CASLSGSRTGELFF
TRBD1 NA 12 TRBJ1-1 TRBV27 TGTGCCAGCAGTCCCCCGACAGGGCGAGCTTTCTTT CASSPPTGRAFF
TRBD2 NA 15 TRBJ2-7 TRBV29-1 TGCAGCGCCAGAGACGCGGGAGGGCCGTCCTACGAGCAGTACTTC CSARDAGGPSYEQYF
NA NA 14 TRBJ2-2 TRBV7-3 TGTGCCAGCAGCCCCAGAGGAGGGTCCGGGGAGCTGTTTTTT CASSPRGGSGELFF
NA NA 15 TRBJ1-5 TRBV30 TGTGCCTGGAGTGTACTAGGTCAGTTGGGGCAGCCCCAGCATTTT CAWSVLGQLGQPQHF
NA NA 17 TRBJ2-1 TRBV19 TGTGCCAGTAGTAGAACCCTCAGGACTCCCCCCTACAATGAGCAGTTCTTC CASSRTLRTPPYNEQFF
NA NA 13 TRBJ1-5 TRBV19 TGTGCCAGTAGTATCCGGCGGGATCAGCCCCAGCATTTT CASSIRRDQPQHF
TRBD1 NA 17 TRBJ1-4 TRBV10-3 TGTGCCATCAGTGAGTCGATGGGGGCAGGGGGCAATGAAAAACTGTTTTTT CAISESMGAGGNEKLFF
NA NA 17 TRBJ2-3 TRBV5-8 TGTGCCAGCAGCCCGGCGCAGGGACTCATTTTCACAGATACGCAGTATTTT CASSPAQGLIFTDTQYF
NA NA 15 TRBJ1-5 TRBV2 TGTGCCAGCAGTGAGGCCAGGGGAGCGGGACAGCCCCAGCATTTT CASSEARGAGQPQHF
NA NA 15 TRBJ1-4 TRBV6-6 TGTGCCAGCAGTCCTGCCCAATATGGGGATGAAAAACTGTTTTTT CASSPAQYGDEKLFF
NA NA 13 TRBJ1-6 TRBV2 TGTGCCAGCAACTTAGACCATAATTCACCCCTCCACTTT CASNLDHNSPLHF
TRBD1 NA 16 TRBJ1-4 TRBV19 TGTGCCAGTAGCAAGGGACAGGTGCAGGCTAATGAAAAACTGTTTTTT CASSKGQVQANEKLFF
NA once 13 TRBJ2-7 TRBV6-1 TGTGCCAGCAGTGAAGGGGGGGCCTTCGAGCAGTACTTC CASSEGGAFEQYF
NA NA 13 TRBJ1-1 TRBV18 TGTGCCAGCTCGGGCGCGGCGAGGACTGAAGCTTTCTTT CASSGAARTEAFF
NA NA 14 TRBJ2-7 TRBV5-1 TGCGCCAGCAGCTCAGGGTCGGGGCCCTACGAGCAGTACTTC CASSSGSGPYEQYF
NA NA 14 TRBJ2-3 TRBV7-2 TGTGCCAGCAGCTTACGGGCTAGCGCAGATACGCAGTATTTT CASSLRASADTQYF